One and the same sample provided the 8 T cell receptor beta chains below, sequenced in a study of shared clonotypes between healthy human individuals. The assay was immunoSEQ multiplex PCR, and TCRdb's table has in-frame clones only and misses some. The sample includes roughly 1 million clones, under 80% of them seen just once. The sequenced material came from memory CD4+ T cells sorted from blood. As for subset: CD45RA-negative fraction. The receptors stem from a man in his late teens or twenties in good health.

This rearrangement joins TRBV28 to TRBJ2-3; D is uncertain. Germline V lookup: CDR1 MDHEN, CDR2 SYDVKM. This CDR3 is 12 amino acids long. Trimming cost V 3 bases and J 6 bases, with 7 bases left between them. CDR3 sequence: CASSLEFDTQYF. CDR3 sequence (DNA): TGTGCCAGCAGTTTGGAGTTTGATACGCAGTATTTT.

This clone appeared many times. The CDR3 DNA sequence: TGTGCCAGCCCTGAGCGGGGGGACTATGGCTACACCTTC. Translated, it gives CASPERGDYGYTF. The V call is TRBV2, the J call TRBJ1-2; a weak D match, TRBD1 (5 bases). Germline CDR1 reads SNHLY; CDR2 reads FYNNEI. The CDR3 is made up of 13 amino acids. V was cut by 8 bases and J by 3 bases, with 13 bases left in between.

Regarding this clone: Its ends do not fully match the called genes, so a read error is possible. The chain carries TRBV5-6 and TRBJ2-7; the D gene is possibly TRBD1 (5 bases). There are 14 residues in the CDR3. Looked up from germline, CDR1 is SGHDT and CDR2 is YYEEEE. The CDR3 protein is CASSLALVETAQLF. CDR3 DNA sequence: TGTGCCAGCAGCTTGGCCTTGGTTGAGACAGCCCAGTTGTTC.

This rearrangement joins TRBV30 to TRBJ2-7; 8 bases line up with TRBD2. J lost 8 bases, V lost 4 bases, and 13 bases had no gene match. This CDR3 is 14 amino acids long. CDR1 and CDR2 from the germline V gene are GTSNPN and SVGIG (reference sequence). The chain's CDR3 is CAWISSGKTTKQYF. The CDR3 nucleotides are TGTGCCTGGATAAGTAGCGGGAAAACTACGAAGCAGTACTTC.

The chain couples TRBV10-3 to TRBJ2-1; the match to TRBD2 covers 16 bases. Per the germline V gene, CDR1 is ENHRY and CDR2 is SYGVKD. Germline trimming cut 3 bases from V and 4 bases from J; bases unmatched to any gene: 3. There are 17 residues in the CDR3. The CDR3 DNA reads as TGTGCCATCAGTGACGGGACTAGCGGGGGGGGTTACAATGAGCAGTTCTTC. Its protein is CAISDGTSGGGYNEQFF.

With regard to this clone: At the DNA level, this CDR3 is encoded by other sequences in the same sample as well. This CDR3 is CASSLGGPYEQYF. In DNA, the CDR3 is TGTGCCAGCAGTTTAGGGGGTCCCTACGAGCAGTACTTC. This sequence joins TRBV6-5 and TRBJ2-7, with a weak D call TRBD1 (6 bases). CDR3 length equals 13 residues. Germline V gene data show CDR1 as MNHEY and CDR2 as SVGAGI. Trimming took 4 bases from V and 2 from J, leaving 9 bases between them.

For this clone: Other DNA variants within this sample encode the same CDR3. CDR3 in amino acids: CASSLTGYQPQHF. CDR3 nucleotide sequence: TGCGCCAGCAGCCTGACAGGGTATCAGCCCCAGCATTTT. The J gene is TRBJ1-5, the V gene TRBV5-1, with 7 bases fitting TRBD1. The CDR3 has 13 residues. CDR1 is SGHRS, CDR2 YFSETQ, per germline. V dropped 4 bases and J dropped 5; count of bases not matched to a gene: 3.

CDR3 nucleotides: TGTGCCAGCAGCTACTCCGTCCTGAACACTGAAGCTTTCTTT. As protein: CASSYSVLNTEAFF. The chain uses TRBV7-9 and TRBJ1-1, with D uncertain. Germline V lookup: CDR1 SEHNR, CDR2 FQNEAQ (reference sequence). This CDR3 has 14 amino acids. V was clipped by 4 bases and J by 0 bases, with 9 bases between them.